This TCR beta chain was recovered during a study of cytomegalovirus exposure and HLA in healthy donors. Overall study findings and caveats: In a later analysis, several top co-occurrence clusters appeared linked to parvovirus B19, influenza, CMV and Epstein-Barr virus.

V lost 1 base, J lost 4 bases, and 5 bases stayed unmatched. The CDR3 has 17 amino acids. The germline V gene encodes CDR1 LNHDA and CDR2 SQIVND (reference sequence). The PCR employed 60 Vbeta primers together with 13 Jbeta primers. Sequenced by immunoSEQ multiplex PCR; TCRdb stores in-frame clones only, minus some. The repertoire consists of approximately 100,000 clones, with roughly 82% occurring once and the leading ten covering 0.9% to 1.5%. As to this clone: Its antigen is unidentified.

What was sequenced was PBMCs. The TCR was taken from a woman between 18 and 30 years old in good health and CMV-seronegative. The chain is built from TRBV19 and TRBJ2-1; the match to TRBD2 covers 12 bases. CDR3 sequence (DNA): TGTGCCAGTAGTATAGGATCTAGCGGGAGGGAATACAATGAGCAGTTCTTC. Protein sequence: CASSIGSSGREYNEQFF.